This TCR beta chain was recorded in a study of T cell responses to AZD1222 COVID-19 vaccine. Study-wide points: A reported finding is that nearly half of spike-specific TCRs target unmutated variant regions. Only a handful of individuals given AZD1222 were seropositive at baseline.

As to this clone: Antigen specificity is unknown.

Here immunoSEQ multiplex PCR was the method, and the copy in TCRdb shows in-frame clones only, minus some. The sample lists about 130,000 clones, 93% occurring once. Germline V gene data show CDR1 as SGHTA and CDR2 as FQGTGA. The CDR3 contains 15 residues. V was clipped by 5 bases and J by 6 bases; unmatched bases: 6. This specimen was peripheral blood, taken on day 0 of AZD1222 vaccination. This chain connects TRBV7-3 to TRBJ2-3, with 12 nucleotides matching TRBD1. This receptor was identified in an adult in good health. The CDR3 nucleotides read TGTGCCAGCAGCCGGGCGGGACAGGGGGCCGATACGCAGTATTTT. Translated, it gives CASSRAGQGADTQYF.